The 2 T cell receptor beta chains below all came from one sample that was sequenced in a study of cytomegalovirus exposure and HLA in healthy donors. It was with 60 Vbeta and 13 Jbeta primers that the PCR ran. Assay used: immunoSEQ multiplex PCR; TCRdb lists only in-frame clones, some missing. The sample records some 150,000 clones, roughly 89% being singletons. Sequenced sample: PBMCs. The receptors shown here come from a woman aged 25-40 years in good health and CMV-seronegative.

The rearrangement joins TRBV27 to TRBJ2-1; D perhaps matches TRBD1 (5 bases). CDR1 MNHEY and CDR2 SMNVEV come from the germline V gene (reference sequence). The CDR3 contains 15 residues. Trimming took off 2 bases at V and 0 bases at J, with 8 bases between the two ends. The CDR3 DNA follows: TGTGCCAGCAGTTTAGGAGACAGCTCCTACAATGAGCAGTTCTTC. Translated: CASSLGDSSYNEQFF.

The V gene is TRBV6-5, the J gene TRBJ1-1; the D gene is possibly TRBD1 (6 bases). Deletions cut 7 bases from V and 7 bases from J, with 10 bases between. The CDR3 has 11 residues. The germline V gene has CDR1 MNHEY and CDR2 SVGAGI. This CDR3 is CASTRGFEAFF. CDR3 sequence (DNA): TGTGCCAGCACTAGGGGGTTTGAAGCTTTCTTT.